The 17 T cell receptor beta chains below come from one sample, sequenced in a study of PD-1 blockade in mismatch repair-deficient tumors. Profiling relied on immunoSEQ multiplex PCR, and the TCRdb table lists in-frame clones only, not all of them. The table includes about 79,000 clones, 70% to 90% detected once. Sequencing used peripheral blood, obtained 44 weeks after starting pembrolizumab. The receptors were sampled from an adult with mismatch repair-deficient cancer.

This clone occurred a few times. CDR3 DNA: TGTGCCAGCAGTCCACGGTGGGACGTAACCTACGAGCAGTACTTC. Its protein is CASSPRWDVTYEQYF. The chain links TRBV6-5 to TRBJ2-7, with D possibly being TRBD1 or TRBD2 (5 bases each). V shed 5 bases and J shed 2 bases, with 16 bases lying between them. Germline-derived CDR1 and CDR2 are MNHEY and SVGAGI. The CDR3 totals 15 residues.

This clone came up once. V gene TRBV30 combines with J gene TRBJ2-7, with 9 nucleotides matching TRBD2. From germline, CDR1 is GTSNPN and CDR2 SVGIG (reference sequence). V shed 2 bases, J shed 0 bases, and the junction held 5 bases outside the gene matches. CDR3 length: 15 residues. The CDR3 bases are TGTGCCTGGAGTAATAGCGGGAGTATCTCCTACGAGCAGTACTTC. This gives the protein CAWSNSGSISYEQYF.

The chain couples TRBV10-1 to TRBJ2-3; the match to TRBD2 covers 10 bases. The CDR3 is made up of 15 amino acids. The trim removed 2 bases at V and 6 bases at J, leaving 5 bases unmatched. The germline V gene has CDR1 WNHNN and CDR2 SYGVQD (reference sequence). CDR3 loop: CASSEASGSSDTQYF. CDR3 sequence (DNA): TGCGCCAGCAGTGAGGCTAGCGGGAGTTCGGATACGCAGTATTTT.

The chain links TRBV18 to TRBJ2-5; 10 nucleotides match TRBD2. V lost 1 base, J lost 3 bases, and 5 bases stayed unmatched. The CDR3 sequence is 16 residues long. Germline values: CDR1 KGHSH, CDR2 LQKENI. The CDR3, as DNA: TGTGCCAGCTCACCACGTAGGGGGACTAGCGAAGAGACCCAGTACTTC. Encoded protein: CASSPRRGTSEETQYF.

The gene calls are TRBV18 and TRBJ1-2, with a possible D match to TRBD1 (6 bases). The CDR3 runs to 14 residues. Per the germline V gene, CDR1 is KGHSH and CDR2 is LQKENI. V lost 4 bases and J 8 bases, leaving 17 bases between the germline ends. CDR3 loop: CASSQSGDLGGYTF. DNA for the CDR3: TGTGCCAGCTCACAGTCAGGGGACTTGGGCGGCTACACCTTC.

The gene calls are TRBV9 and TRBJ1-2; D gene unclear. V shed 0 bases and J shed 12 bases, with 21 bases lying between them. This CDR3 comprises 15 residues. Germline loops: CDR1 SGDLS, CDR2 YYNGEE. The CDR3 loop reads CASSVGQAPLGGDTF. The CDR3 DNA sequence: TGTGCCAGCAGCGTAGGTCAGGCGCCCTTAGGCGGGGACACCTTC.

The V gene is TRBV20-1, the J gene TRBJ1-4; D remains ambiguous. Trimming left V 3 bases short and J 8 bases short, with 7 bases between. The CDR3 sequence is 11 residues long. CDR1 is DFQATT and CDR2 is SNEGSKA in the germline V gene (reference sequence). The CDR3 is CSARDREKLFF. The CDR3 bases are TGCAGTGCTAGGGATCGGGAAAAACTGTTTTTT.

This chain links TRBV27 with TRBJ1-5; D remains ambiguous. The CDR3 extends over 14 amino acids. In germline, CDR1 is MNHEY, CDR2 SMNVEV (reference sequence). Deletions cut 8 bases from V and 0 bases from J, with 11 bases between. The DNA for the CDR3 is TGTGCCAGCTGGACGGAATATAGCAATCAGCCCCAGCATTTT. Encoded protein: CASWTEYSNQPQHF.

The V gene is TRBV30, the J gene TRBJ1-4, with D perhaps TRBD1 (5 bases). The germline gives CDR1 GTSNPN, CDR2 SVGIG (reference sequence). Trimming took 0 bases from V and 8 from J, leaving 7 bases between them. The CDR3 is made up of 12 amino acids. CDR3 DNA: TGTGCCTGGAGTGTACAGGCGGAAAAACTGTTTTTT. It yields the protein CAWSVQAEKLFF.

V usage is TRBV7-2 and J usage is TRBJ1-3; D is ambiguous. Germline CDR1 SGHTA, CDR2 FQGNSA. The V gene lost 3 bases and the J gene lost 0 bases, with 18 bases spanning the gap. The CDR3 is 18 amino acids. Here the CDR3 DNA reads TGTGCCAGCAGCTTTATCGGGTCGGTGCGAGTCTCTGGAAACACCATATATTTT. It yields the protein CASSFIGSVRVSGNTIYF. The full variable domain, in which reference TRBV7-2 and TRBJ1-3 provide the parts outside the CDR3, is GAGVSQSPSNKVTEKGKDVELRCDPISGHTALYWYRQSLGQGLEFLIYFQGNSAPDKSGLPSDRFSAERTGGSVSTLTIQRTQQEDSAVYLCASSFIGSVRVSGNTIYFGEGSWLTVV.

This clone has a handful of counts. The CDR3 region has the DNA TGTGCCAGCAGCCAGGGACAGGCCTCCTACAATGAGCAGTTCTTC. The encoded protein is CASSQGQASYNEQFF. The chain joins TRBV7-8 to TRBJ2-1; TRBD1 matches at 8 bases. Germline V gene lookup returns CDR1 SGHVS and CDR2 FQNEAQ. V dropped 5 bases and J dropped 0; count of bases not matched to a gene: 3. The CDR3 consists of 15 residues.

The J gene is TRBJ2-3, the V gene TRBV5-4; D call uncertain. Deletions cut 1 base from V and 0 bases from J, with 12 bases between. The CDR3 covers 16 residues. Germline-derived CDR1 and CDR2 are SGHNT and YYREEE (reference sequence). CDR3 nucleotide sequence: TGTGCCAGCAGCTTGCTCCAGGTATCTAGCACAGATACGCAGTATTTT. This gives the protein CASSLLQVSSTDTQYF.

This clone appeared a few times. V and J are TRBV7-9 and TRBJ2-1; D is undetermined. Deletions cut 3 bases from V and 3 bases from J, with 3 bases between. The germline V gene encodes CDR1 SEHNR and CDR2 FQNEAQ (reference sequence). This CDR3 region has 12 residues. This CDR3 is CASSFDYNEQFF. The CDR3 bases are TGTGCCAGCAGCTTTGACTACAATGAGCAGTTCTTC.

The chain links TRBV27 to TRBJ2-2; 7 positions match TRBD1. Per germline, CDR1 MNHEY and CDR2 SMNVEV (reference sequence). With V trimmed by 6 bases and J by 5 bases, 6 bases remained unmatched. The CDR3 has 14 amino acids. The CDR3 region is CASSKGQHTGELFF. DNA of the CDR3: TGTGCCAGCAGCAAGGGACAGCATACCGGGGAGCTGTTTTTT.

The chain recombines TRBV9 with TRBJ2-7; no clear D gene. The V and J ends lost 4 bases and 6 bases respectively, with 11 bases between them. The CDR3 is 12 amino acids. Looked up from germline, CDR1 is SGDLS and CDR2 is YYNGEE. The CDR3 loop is CASSTHPAEQYF. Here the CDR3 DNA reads TGTGCCAGCAGCACCCACCCCGCCGAGCAGTACTTC.

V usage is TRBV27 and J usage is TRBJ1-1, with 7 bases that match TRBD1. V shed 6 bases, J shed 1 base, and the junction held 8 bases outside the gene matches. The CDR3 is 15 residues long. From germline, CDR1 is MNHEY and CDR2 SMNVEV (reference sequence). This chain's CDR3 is CASSPYRDRNTEAFF. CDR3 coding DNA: TGTGCCAGCAGCCCTTACCGGGACAGGAACACTGAAGCTTTCTTT.

CDR3 loop: CASSPQGLNTEAFF. The CDR3 coding sequence is TGTGCCAGCAGCCCACAGGGATTGAACACTGAAGCTTTCTTT. The rearrangement uses TRBV11-2 and TRBJ1-1; D is possibly TRBD1 (6 bases). The V gene lost 5 bases and the J gene lost 0 bases, with 10 bases spanning the gap. The germline V gene has CDR1 SGHAT and CDR2 FQNNGV. The CDR3 contains 14 residues.